A single T cell receptor beta chain is shown here with its context. Its ends do not fully match the called genes, so a read error is possible. The record originates from a study of molecular identifiers for immune sequencing clone quantification. In TCRdb, the PCR reads were re-called with MiXCR into one record per CDR3 protein. The table shows about 70,000 distinct CDR3 sequences, with around 18% occurring only once. This CDR3 contains 18 residues. Germline lookup yields CDR1 SEHNR and CDR2 FQNEAQ (reference sequence). This receptor was identified in a human donor in good health. Some libraries in this study had Jurkat cell RNA spiked in. The chain links TRBV7-9 to TRBJ2-1, with TRBD2 identical over 7 bases. The source material was naive CD8+ T cells from blood, with Jurkat cell RNA spiked in. Subset indicated: FACS-sorted CD8+CD4-CCR7+CD45RA+ naive T cells. CDR3 protein: CASSLSGTGLEGYKEQFF. The CDR3 bases are TGTGCCAGCAGCCTAAGCGGGACCGGACTAGAAGGCTACAAAGAGCAGTTCTTC.